Each of the 29 T cell receptor beta chains below was sequenced from the same sample in a study of T cells in Graves' hyperthyroidism and ophthalmopathy. TCR beta CDR3 regions were amplified from RNA. HTBI primers were employed in a first-round RT-PCR of the TCR CDR3. TCRdb re-analysed the multiplex PCR reads in MiXCR, keeping a single row per CDR3 protein. Of a few hundred thousand distinct CDR3 sequences listed, about 15% are singletons. Sequencing was carried out using blood. The receptors come from a woman younger than 45 with Graves' hyperthyroidism.

This clonotype was counted a few times. The J gene is TRBJ2-7, the V gene TRBV25-1; D might be TRBD1 or TRBD2, each matching 5 bases. Germline V gene data show CDR1 as MGHDK and CDR2 as SYGVNS. The CDR3 contains 14 residues. V was cut by 3 bases and J by 12 bases, with 21 bases left in between. This CDR3 reads CASSEGPGRGPAYF. The CDR3 DNA follows: TGTGCCAGCAGTGAGGGGCCGGGACGCGGCCCAGCGTACTTC.

This clonotype was counted between two and nine times. The chain recombines TRBV15 with TRBJ2-7; TRBD2 aligns across 7 bases. V lost 5 bases and J lost 2; bases outside the gene matches: 9. CDR3 length: 15 residues. Germline lookup yields CDR1 LNHNV and CDR2 YYDKDF (reference sequence). The CDR3 loop reads CATSRVLAGAYEQYF. CDR3 DNA sequence: TGTGCCACCAGCCGGGTATTAGCGGGCGCCTACGAGCAGTACTTC.

The rearrangement uses TRBV7-8 and TRBJ2-7; D might be TRBD1 (5 bases). The CDR3 totals 15 residues. Trimming shortened V by 1 base and J by 4 bases, and 14 bases separated the two germline ends. Looked up from germline, CDR1 is SGHVS and CDR2 is FQNEAQ. The CDR3 nucleotides read TGTGCCAGCAGCTTAGTCACAGGATCTATTTACGAGCAGTACTTC. Translating it yields CASSLVTGSIYEQYF.

This chain connects TRBV20-1 to TRBJ1-1, with D possibly TRBD1 on 5 matching bases. The CDR3 runs to 14 residues. CDR1 is DFQATT and CDR2 is SNEGSKA in the germline V gene (reference sequence). CDR3 nucleotides: TGCAGAAGTAAGAGCAGGGTAACGAACACTGAAGCTTTCTTT. Its translation is CRSKSRVTNTEAFF.

This chain uses TRBV5-1 with TRBJ2-3; 10 positions match TRBD2. V was pared by 1 base and J by 1 base, with 3 bases of the junction left unmatched. This CDR3 comprises 16 residues. Germline V gene data show CDR1 as SGHRS and CDR2 as YFSETQ. The CDR3 protein is CASSLLAGDGTDTQYF. CDR3 nucleotides: TGCGCCAGCAGCTTGCTAGCGGGAGACGGCACAGATACGCAGTATTTT. The entire variable domain, with the rest obtained from reference TRBV5-1 and TRBJ2-3, is as follows: KAGVTQTPRYLIKTRGQQVTLSCSPISGHRSVSWYQQTPGQGLQFLFEYFSETQRNKGNFPGRFSGRQFSNSRSEMNVSTLELGDSALYLCASSLLAGDGTDTQYFGPGTRLTVL.

This clonotype has at least ten counts. This chain uses TRBV20-1 with TRBJ2-7; 7 bases map to TRBD1. The length of the CDR3 is 13 residues. The V and J ends lost 5 bases and 5 bases, in that order; junction bases with no gene match: 9. Looked up from germline, CDR1 is DFQATT and CDR2 is SNEGSKA (reference sequence). Here the CDR3 DNA reads TGCAGTGCTTCCCCGACAGGGCCCAACGAGCAGTACTTC. Its protein product is CSASPTGPNEQYF.

This clonotype was seen many times. The chain is built from TRBV27 and TRBJ2-5; 9 bases are a match to TRBD1. There are 15 residues in the CDR3. Germline trimming cut 5 bases from V and 5 bases from J; bases unmatched to any gene: 9. From germline, CDR1 is MNHEY and CDR2 SMNVEV (reference sequence). The CDR3 bases are TGTGCCAGCAGTCGGACGGGACAGGGACTGGAGACCCAGTACTTC. Amino acids: CASSRTGQGLETQYF.

This clonotype was counted ten times or more. The J gene is TRBJ2-5, the V gene TRBV24-1; 8 bases agree with TRBD1. The CDR3 has 15 amino acids. V gave up 5 bases and J gave up 3 bases; unmatched junction bases: 7. CDR1 is KGHDR, CDR2 SFDVKD, per germline. CDR3 in amino acids: CATSGRQGFKETQYF. CDR3 nucleotide sequence: TGTGCCACCAGTGGAAGACAGGGGTTTAAAGAGACCCAGTACTTC.

This clonotype occurred many times. The rearrangement uses TRBV12-3 or TRBV12-4 and TRBJ1-2, with 8 nucleotides matching TRBD1. The CDR3 sequence is 14 residues long. With 4 bases clipped from V and 4 bases from J, the junction kept 5 bases outside the gene matches. The CDR3 sequence: CASSYQGAGYGYTF. CDR3 nucleotide sequence: TGTGCCAGCAGTTACCAGGGGGCCGGCTATGGCTACACCTTC.

This chain links TRBV6-1 with TRBJ1-2; no reliable D call. V dropped 2 bases and J dropped 4 bases, with 11 bases sitting between them. The CDR3 covers 14 residues. CDR1 and CDR2 from the germline V gene are MNHNS and SASEGT. CDR3 DNA: TGTGCCAGCAGTGAAAGGGAAGTCGGCTATGGCTACACCTTC. Protein product: CASSEREVGYGYTF.

This clonotype was observed many times. The CDR3 reads CASSPPAGAARGGELFF. DNA of the CDR3: TGTGCCAGCTCACCACCAGCGGGAGCCGCGCGGGGCGGGGAGCTGTTTTTT. The genes are TRBV18 and TRBJ2-2; 8 bases are shared with TRBD2. This CDR3 is 17 amino acids long. The V gene's germline CDR1 is KGHSH and CDR2 LQKENI. The V and J ends lost 0 bases and 7 bases, in that order; junction bases with no gene match: 10. The complete variable domain, with remaining parts taken from reference TRBV18 and TRBJ2-2, reads NAGVMQNPRHLVRRRGQEARLRCSPMKGHSHVYWYRQLPEEGLKFMVYLQKENIIDESGMPKERFSAEFPKEGPSILRIQQVVRGDSAAYFCASSPPAGAARGGELFFGEGSRLTVL.

For the CDR3, the DNA is TGTGCCAGCAGCCCCGGTCGAGGGCTTGACAATGAGCAGTTCTTC. It specifies CASSPGRGLDNEQFF. The chain has TRBV11-3 and TRBJ2-1; tentative D call: TRBD2 (5 bases). The V gene lost 5 bases and the J gene lost 5 bases, with 16 bases spanning the gap. The CDR3 runs 15 residues. CDR1 SGHNT and CDR2 YENEEA come from the germline V gene.

CDR3 residues: CASSLAVSGDEQYF. The CDR3 DNA follows: TGCGCCAGCAGCTTGGCCGTCTCTGGGGATGAGCAGTACTTC. The chain couples TRBV5-1 to TRBJ2-7; D remains unclear. V lost 0 bases, J lost 7 bases, and 14 bases lay in between. Germline V gene lookup returns CDR1 SGHRS and CDR2 YFSETQ. This CDR3 is 14 amino acids long.

This clonotype was seen at least ten times. J is TRBJ1-5 and V is TRBV18; D is undetermined. Trimming shortened V by 6 bases and J by 4 bases, and 7 bases separated the two germline ends. This CDR3 has 12 residues. CDR1 is KGHSH and CDR2 is LQKENI in the germline V gene. CDR3 coding DNA: TGTGCCAGCTCGGAAATGAATCAGCCCCAGCATTTT. This encodes CASSEMNQPQHF.

This clonotype was detected a few times. V is TRBV5-4 and J is TRBJ2-1; the match to TRBD1 covers 8 bases. V gave up 5 bases and J gave up 2 bases; unmatched junction bases: 6. CDR1 and CDR2 (germline): SGHNT, YYREEE (reference sequence). CDR3 size: 15 residues. The CDR3 nucleotides are TGTGCCAGCAGACCGGACAGGGCGGCCTACAATGAGCAGTTCTTC. Amino acid sequence: CASRPDRAAYNEQFF. Based on the CDR3 plus reference TRBV5-4 and TRBJ2-1, the full variable domain is ETGVTQSPTHLIKTRGQQVTLRCSSQSGHNTVSWYQQALGQGPQFIFQYYREEENGRGNFPPRFSGLQFPNYSSELNVNALELDDSALYLCASRPDRAAYNEQFFGPGTRLTVL.

At least ten counts were recorded for this clonotype. The chain couples TRBV12-3 or TRBV12-4 to TRBJ2-5, with 11 bases that match TRBD2. V was clipped by 2 bases and J by 3 bases; unmatched bases: 8. The CDR3 contains 17 residues. CDR3 in DNA: TGTGCCAGCAGTTTACTAGCGGGAGGTTATCTGGAAGAGACCCAGTACTTC. Protein sequence: CASSLLAGGYLEETQYF.

The chain employs TRBV6-6 and TRBJ1-2; TRBD1 might be the D (5 bases). This CDR3 region has 17 residues. With 2 bases removed from V and 1 base from J, the gap between germline ends came to 17 bases. Germline CDR1 and CDR2: MNHNY and SVGAGI (reference sequence). DNA for the CDR3: TGTGCCAGCAGTTACCTCCTCGACAGCTCCTTTAACTATGGCTACACCTTC. Protein sequence: CASSYLLDSSFNYGYTF.

This clonotype appeared many times. The chain recombines TRBV12-3 or TRBV12-4 with TRBJ2-2, with D unresolved. V was cut by 5 bases and J by 1 base, with 8 bases left in between. This CDR3 has 14 residues. The CDR3 DNA reads as TGTGCCAGCAGTGTGGTTTTGAACACCGGGGAGCTGTTTTTT. Protein: CASSVVLNTGELFF.

The J gene is TRBJ2-5, the V gene TRBV5-4, with D perhaps TRBD1 (5 bases). Germline lookup yields CDR1 SGHNT and CDR2 YYREEE (reference sequence). The CDR3 consists of 15 residues. Trimming pared 6 bases from V and 1 base from J, leaving 16 bases between. CDR3 sequence (DNA): TGTGCCAGCACCTCTAACCCGACAGTCCAAGAGACCCAGTACTTC. It specifies CASTSNPTVQETQYF.

This clonotype has ten or more counts. The chain has TRBV3-1 and TRBJ1-1, with no clear D. Trimming took off 0 bases at V and 8 bases at J, with 13 bases between the two ends. The CDR3 is 14 amino acids. Germline V lookup: CDR1 LGHDT, CDR2 YNNKEL (reference sequence). CDR3 DNA sequence: TGTGCCAGCAGCCAAGAGTGGGGAATTGGAGAAGCTTTCTTT. Residues: CASSQEWGIGEAFF.

Details on this clonotype: It may be a read error: a sequence one base away is much more abundant. J is TRBJ1-2 and V is TRBV18, with D hard to call. CDR3 size: 14 residues. Germline V lookup: CDR1 KGHSH, CDR2 LQKENI. The CDR3 nucleotides are TGTGTCAGCTCACCGGGGAGGTCCACTAATGGCTACACCTTC. It codes for CVSSPGRSTNGYTF.

In this sample, this clonotype turned up many times. The J gene is TRBJ2-5, the V gene TRBV15, with D perhaps assigned TRBD1 or TRBD2 (6 bases each). Trimming cost V 1 base and J 4 bases, with 13 bases left between them. The CDR3 loop spans 15 amino acids. In germline, CDR1 is LNHNV, CDR2 YYDKDF (reference sequence). CDR3 in DNA: TGTGCCACCAGCAGAGTACAGGGAGGAGGAGAGACCCAGTACTTC. Protein sequence: CATSRVQGGGETQYF.

This clonotype was counted a few times. CDR3 in amino acids: CSARVTGIWNQPQHF. The CDR3 DNA follows: TGCAGTGCTAGAGTTACGGGGATCTGGAATCAGCCCCAGCATTTT. The chain couples TRBV20-1 to TRBJ1-5, with D uncertain. Trimming pared 1 base from V and 4 bases from J, leaving 14 bases between. CDR3 length: 15 residues. In germline, CDR1 is DFQATT, CDR2 SNEGSKA (reference sequence).

V gene TRBV19 combines with J gene TRBJ2-1; D is ambiguous. V was cut by 2 bases and J by 0 bases, with 8 bases left in between. Germline V gives CDR1 LNHDA, CDR2 SQIVND (reference sequence). CDR3 size: 15 residues. This CDR3 is CASSIMLSSYNEQFF. The CDR3 DNA reads as TGTGCCAGTAGTATAATGCTAAGCTCCTACAATGAGCAGTTCTTC.

V gene TRBV7-9 combines with J gene TRBJ2-5, with a tentative D call TRBD1 (5 bases). This CDR3 is built from 15 residues. Germline lookup yields CDR1 SEHNR and CDR2 FQNEAQ (reference sequence). Trimming left V 6 bases short and J 3 bases short, with 17 bases between. The CDR3 coding sequence is TGTGCCAGCAGATTGGGGCTACTGGTGGAAGAGACCCAGTACTTC. It codes for CASRLGLLVEETQYF.

The chain combines TRBV5-1 with TRBJ2-1, with 12 bases matching TRBD2. CDR1 is SGHRS, CDR2 YFSETQ, per germline. This CDR3 contains 15 residues. With 0 bases clipped from V and 8 bases from J, the junction kept 3 bases outside the gene matches. Here the CDR3 DNA reads TGCGCCAGCAGCTTGGCCAGACTAGCGGGGGATGAGCAGTTCTTC. Protein: CASSLARLAGDEQFF.

This clonotype was seen only a few times. The J gene is TRBJ1-4, the V gene TRBV9; D not resolved. Deletions cut 0 bases from V and 3 bases from J, with 9 bases between. Germline assignment: CDR1 SGDLS and CDR2 YYNGEE. The CDR3 totals 15 residues. DNA of the CDR3: TGTGCCAGCAGCGTAGACGGCGGGGCTAATGAAAAACTGTTTTTT. Residues: CASSVDGGANEKLFF. The variable domain in full, with the rest retrieved from reference TRBV9 and TRBJ1-4, is DSGVTQTPKHLITATGQRVTLRCSPRSGDLSVYWYQQSLDQGLQFLIQYYNGEERAKGNILERFSAQQFPDLHSELNLSSLELGDSALYFCASSVDGGANEKLFFGSGTQLSVL.

This clonotype was seen repeatedly, ten times or more. The CDR3 DNA follows: TGTGCCAGCAGTTCAAAAAGGACAGGGACTAGCGGGAGCGCCCATTGGGGTGAGCAGTTCTTC. Translation: CASSSKRTGTSGSAHWGEQFF. V gene TRBV6-1 combines with J gene TRBJ2-1, with TRBD2 identical over 14 bases. The CDR3 totals 21 residues. J was trimmed by 9 bases and V by 5 bases; bases with no gene match: 24. Germline CDR1 MNHNS, CDR2 SASEGT.

Ten or more counts support this clonotype. This chain joins TRBV6-5 and TRBJ2-5, with unresolved D. The CDR3 sequence is 13 residues long. Trimming took off 3 bases at V and 0 bases at J, with 5 bases between the two ends. Germline V lookup: CDR1 MNHEY, CDR2 SVGAGI. The CDR3 coding sequence is TGTGCCAGCAGTTATCGGGACCAAGAGACCCAGTACTTC. Encoded protein: CASSYRDQETQYF.